The rows below give T cell receptor beta chains drawn from one sample of a study of TIL therapy for anti-PD-1-resistant metastatic lung cancer. Profiled with immunoSEQ multiplex PCR; TCRdb holds only in-frame clones, not every one. The data contain around 15,000 clones, more than 75% of them seen just once; the ten biggest clones take up more than 0.8%. Source: blood, taken at baseline. These receptor sequences come from a person aged 25-85 years with non-small cell lung cancer. The CDR3 runs from the conserved cysteine through the conserved F or W. D genes are given only for firm matches.

j_call	v_call	d_call	cdr3_aa	cdr3_nt
TRBJ2-7	TRBV6-5	TRBD1	CASSRTGRMYEQYF	TGTGCCAGCAGTCGGACAGGGCGAATGTACGAGCAGTACTTC
TRBJ2-6	TRBV7-3	.	CASSAIRGPHHTPSGANVLTF	TGTGCCAGCAGCGCAATCAGGGGCCCTCACCATACACCTTCTGGGGCCAACGTCCTGACTTTC
TRBJ1-5	TRBV19	.	CASSITGRSGSGQPQHF	TGTGCCAGTAGTATTACAGGGCGGTCGGGTTCGGGTCAGCCCCAGCATTTT
TRBJ1-1	TRBV5-6	.	CASSMTWGDTEAFF	TGTGCCAGCAGCATGACTTGGGGGGACACTGAAGCTTTCTTT
TRBJ1-1	TRBV5-1	.	CASRPGTNTEAFF	TGCGCCAGCAGGCCCGGGACTAACACTGAAGCTTTCTTT
TRBJ1-1	TRBV28	.	CASTGVAGTEAFF	TGTGCCAGCACTGGGGTGGCGGGCACTGAAGCTTTCTTT
TRBJ1-2	TRBV18	.	CASSQGTYYGYTF	TGTGCCAGCTCACAGGGGACATACTATGGCTACACCTTC
TRBJ2-1	TRBV4-1	TRBD2	CASSQGEGSYNEQFF	TGCGCCAGCAGCCAAGGGGAGGGTTCATACAATGAGCAGTTCTTC
TRBJ2-1	TRBV28	TRBD1	CASSLGGTGVVNEQFF	TGTGCCAGCAGTTTAGGGGGGACAGGGGTCGTCAATGAGCAGTTCTTC
TRBJ2-3	TRBV5-1	.	CASRGAGRTDTQYF	TGCGCCAGCAGAGGGGCGGGCCGGACAGATACGCAGTATTTT
TRBJ1-4	TRBV7-9	.	CASSLAEGNEKLFF	TGTGCCAGCAGCTTAGCTGAGGGGAATGAAAAACTGTTTTTT